A selection of T cell receptor beta chains follows, all from one sample in a study of CD8+ T cells in alopecia areata. Produced via immunoSEQ multiplex PCR; TCRdb's table is partial and in-frame only. The sample contains around 110,000 clones, around 50% of which appear only once. The source material was CD8+ T cells sorted from blood, sampled at week 24, from a patient treated with tofacitinib. The receptors stem from a human donor with alopecia areata. CDR3s include the opening cysteine and the closing phenylalanine or tryptophan. D genes are given only for firm matches. Not every row has a clone size; where given, it reads once, few, many or a size class.

D	V	size	J	DNA	CDR3
.	TRBV19	.	TRBJ1-1	TGTGCCAGTAGTATAGGGGCTGGCGTAAACACTGAAGCTTTCTTT	CASSIGAGVNTEAFF
.	TRBV4-1	.	TRBJ1-1	TGCGCCAGCAGCCAACCCGATTGGACGGGGGCTGAAGCTTTCTTT	CASSQPDWTGAEAFF
TRBD1	TRBV13	few	TRBJ1-2	TGTGCCAGCAGCCTGGGACAGGGAGCTGGCTACACCTTC	CASSLGQGAGYTF
.	TRBV5-1	.	TRBJ1-2	TGCGCCAGCAGCCCGGACGGGGTCGGGTCTGGCTACACCTTC	CASSPDGVGSGYTF
TRBD1	TRBV2	.	TRBJ1-1	TGTGCCAGCAGTTACAGGGGAGAAGCTTTCTTT	CASSYRGEAFF
.	TRBV14	.	TRBJ2-1	TGTGCCAGCAGCCTGATGGGACAACCCTACAATGAGCAGTTCTTC	CASSLMGQPYNEQFF
TRBD1	TRBV7-3	.	TRBJ1-2	TGTGCCAGCAGTCAGGACAGGAGGGGTGGCTACACCTTC	CASSQDRRGGYTF
.	TRBV6-5	.	TRBJ2-2	TGTGCCAGCAGTGACTCGACAGGGAACACCGGGGAGCTGTTTTTT	CASSDSTGNTGELFF
TRBD1	TRBV4-1	.	TRBJ1-1	TGCGCCAGCAGCACCCGGACAGGGCTGAACACTGAAGCTTTCTTT	CASSTRTGLNTEAFF
.	TRBV14	.	TRBJ1-1	TGTGCCAGCAGCCAAGAATGGGGTTCTGAAGCTTTCTTT	CASSQEWGSEAFF
.	TRBV29-1	few	TRBJ2-3	TGCAGCGGCCGACAGCCCCCAGATACGCAGTATTTT	CSGRQPPDTQYF
.	TRBV19	few	TRBJ1-1	TGTGCCGCGGGGGTTACGGGGGTGGCTTTCTTT	CAAGVTGVAFF
.	TRBV7-8	.	TRBJ2-2	TGTGCCAGCAGCTTAGGGTTTTCTAGGGCTGGAGGCGGGGAGCTGTTTTTT	CASSLGFSRAGGGELFF
.	TRBV2	.	TRBJ2-7	TGTGCCAGCAGCGAGACTACACCTTACGAGCAGTACTTC	CASSETTPYEQYF
.	TRBV25-1	.	TRBJ2-7	TGTGCCAGCAGGTGGGGAGAGGCCTACGAGCAGTACTTC	CASRWGEAYEQYF
TRBD1	TRBV30	.	TRBJ1-2	TGTGCCTTGGACAGGGTTGGCTACACCTTC	CALDRVGYTF
.	TRBV5-1	once	TRBJ2-1	TGCGCCAGCAGCTTGGGGGGATACAATGAGCAGTTCTTC	CASSLGGYNEQFF
.	TRBV7-8	.	TRBJ1-1	TGTGCCAGCAGCCCCCTAGGAACGAACACTGAAGCTTTCTTT	CASSPLGTNTEAFF
TRBD2	TRBV6-5	once	TRBJ2-5	TGTGCCAGCAGTTCGGGGGGGCCGGAGACCCAGTACTTC	CASSSGGPETQYF
TRBD2	TRBV7-9	.	TRBJ2-7	TGTGCCAGCAGCTTATTTGTCCCTAAACTAGCGGGTACCTACGAGCAGTACTTC	CASSLFVPKLAGTYEQYF
TRBD1	TRBV7-9	few	TRBJ1-1	TGTGCCAGCAGCCCGAGGACAGGGCCTAAGACTGAAGCTTTCTTT	CASSPRTGPKTEAFF
.	TRBV11-2	.	TRBJ2-7	TGTGCCAGCAGCTTAGGGGCACAGGAATCCTACGAGCAGTACTTC	CASSLGAQESYEQYF
.	TRBV9	.	TRBJ2-7	TGTGCCAGCAGCGTAGATCCAGATACCTACGAGCAGTACTTC	CASSVDPDTYEQYF
.	TRBV30	.	TRBJ1-4	TGTGCCTGGAGTTTAAGACAGCCAAATGAAAAACTGTTTTTT	CAWSLRQPNEKLFF
TRBD1	TRBV10-3	.	TRBJ2-3	TGTGCCATCAGTGAACCGGGACAGGGGGCAGATACGCAGTATTTT	CAISEPGQGADTQYF
TRBD2	TRBV27	.	TRBJ2-7	TGTGCCAGCAGTTTCGGACTAGCATACGAGCAGTACTTC	CASSFGLAYEQYF
TRBD1	TRBV5-6	few	TRBJ1-4	TGTGCCAGCAGCTTGGAAACAGGGGAAACTAATGAAAAACTGTTTTTT	CASSLETGETNEKLFF
TRBD2	TRBV29-1	few	TRBJ2-2	TGCAGCGCCCGAGGACTAGCGGCCGACACCGGGGAGCTGTTTTTT	CSARGLAADTGELFF
TRBD2	TRBV5-6	once	TRBJ2-1	TGTGCCAGCAGCTTGGAGCTAGCGGGGGTGGTTGAGCAGTTCTTC	CASSLELAGVVEQFF
TRBD1	TRBV4-1	once	TRBJ1-1	TGCGCCAGCAGCCAAGGTGTGGGACAGATGAACACTGAAGCTTTCTTT	CASSQGVGQMNTEAFF
.	TRBV7-9	.	TRBJ2-1	TGTGCCAGCAGCTTGGGCGATGAGCAGTTCTTC	CASSLGDEQFF
TRBD2	TRBV7-8	.	TRBJ2-5	TGTGCCAGCAGCTTCTGGGGACTAGTCAGAGAGACCCAGTACTTC	CASSFWGLVRETQYF
.	TRBV5-6	.	TRBJ1-2	TGTGCCAGCAGCTTGGATGGGGACAATTACTATGGCTACACCTTC	CASSLDGDNYYGYTF
.	TRBV4-1	once	TRBJ2-7	TGCGCCAGCAGCCAAGACCCAGCAGGGGCATACGAGCAGTACTTC	CASSQDPAGAYEQYF
TRBD2	TRBV29-1	.	TRBJ2-5	TGCAGCGTTGTTGGGGGGGACCAAAGTGTTGAGACCCAGTACTTC	CSVVGGDQSVETQYF
.	TRBV15	few	TRBJ1-1	TGTGCCACCAGCAGAGATGAGGAGGAGGCGACCGATCTCTTT	CATSRDEEEATDLF
TRBD2	TRBV11-2	once	TRBJ2-5	TGTGCCAGCTCGGCTTTAGCGGGGCAAGAGACCCAGTACTTC	CASSALAGQETQYF
.	TRBV5-1	.	TRBJ1-1	TGCGCCAGCAGCTTCAGGGCGGGAGACACTGAAGCTTTCTTT	CASSFRAGDTEAFF
.	TRBV6-6	.	TRBJ2-7	TGTGCCGCAAAAAGGTACGAGCAGTACTTC	CAAKRYEQYF
.	TRBV6-5	few	TRBJ1-1	TGTGCCAGCAGTTACCAGAGCACCGACAGCCGCACTGAAGCTTTCTTT	CASSYQSTDSRTEAFF
.	TRBV4-3	.	TRBJ1-5	TGCGCCAGCAGCCAAGTGCACAGGGCGTTTCAGCCCCAGCATTTT	CASSQVHRAFQPQHF
.	TRBV27	.	TRBJ2-7	TGTGCCAGCAGTTTCGGATACGAGCAGTACTTC	CASSFGYEQYF
TRBD1	TRBV25-1	.	TRBJ2-3	TGTGCCACCTGGACAGGGGTCACAGATACGCAGTATTTT	CATWTGVTDTQYF